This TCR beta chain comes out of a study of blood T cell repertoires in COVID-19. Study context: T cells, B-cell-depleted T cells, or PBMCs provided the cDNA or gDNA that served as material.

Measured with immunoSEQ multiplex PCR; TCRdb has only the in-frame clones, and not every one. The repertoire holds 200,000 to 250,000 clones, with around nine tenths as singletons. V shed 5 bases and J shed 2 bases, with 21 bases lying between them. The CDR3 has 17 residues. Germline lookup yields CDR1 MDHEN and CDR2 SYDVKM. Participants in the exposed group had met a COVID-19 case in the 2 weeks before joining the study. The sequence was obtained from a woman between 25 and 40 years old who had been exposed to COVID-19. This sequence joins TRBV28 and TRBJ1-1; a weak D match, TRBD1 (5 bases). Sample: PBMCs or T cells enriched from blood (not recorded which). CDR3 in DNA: TGTGCCAGCAGTCCAGGGACTGCCAGATGGGAAAACACTGAAGCTTTCTTT. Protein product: CASSPGTARWENTEAFF. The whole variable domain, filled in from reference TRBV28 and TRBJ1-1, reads DVKVTQSSRYLVKRTGEKVFLECVQDMDHENMFWYRQDPGLGLRLIYFSYDVKMKEKGDIPEGYSVSREKKERFSLILESASTNQTSMYLCASSPGTARWENTEAFFGQGTRLTVV.